This T cell receptor beta chain originates from a study of shared clonotypes between healthy human individuals. Study information: Per donor, three plates held CD4 naive cells, three held CD4 memory, two held CD8 naive and one held CD8 memory.

In the naive CD8 group, cells lacked CD45RO and were positively selected for CCR7, so terminally differentiated effector memory CD45RA+ cells were left out. CDR1 and CDR2 (germline): SGHAT, FQNNGV. Deletions cut 3 bases from V and 4 bases from J, with 5 bases between. This CDR3 has 12 amino acids. TCRdb's table, derived via immunoSEQ multiplex PCR, lists solely in-frame clones and lacks some. This table holds about 820,000 clones, more than 85% found once. The specimen sequenced was naive CD8+ T cells sorted from blood. This TCR was sampled from a man aged 30 to 45 in good health. The chain has TRBV11-2 and TRBJ2-3; D ambiguous. CDR3 region: CASSLAADTQYF. CDR3 nucleotide sequence: TGTGCCAGCAGCTTGGCCGCAGATACGCAGTATTTT.